Presented here are 13 T cell receptor beta chains from one specimen sequenced in a study of blood T cell repertoires in COVID-19. Assay: immunoSEQ multiplex PCR; the TCRdb copy retains only in-frame clones and omits some. The data show approximately 220,000 clones, with roughly 80% seen just once and approximately 5% held by the top ten. The source material was PBMCs or T cells enriched from blood (not recorded which). The receptor set was obtained from a woman aged 50 to 65 who had been exposed to COVID-19.

The gene calls are TRBV6-5 and TRBJ1-4; 8 positions agree with TRBD1. CDR1 is MNHEY, CDR2 SVGAGI, per germline. The CDR3 runs 12 residues. The J segment lost 7 bases and the V segment lost 8 bases, leaving 3 bases of the junction unmatched. CDR3 residues: CASVGQGEKLFF. The CDR3, as DNA: TGTGCCAGCGTAGGACAGGGTGAAAAACTGTTTTTT.

This clone was counted only a few times. The J gene is TRBJ1-5, the V gene TRBV2; D is ambiguous. V was cut by 6 bases and J by 9 bases, with 21 bases left in between. Germline CDR1 is SNHLY and CDR2 is FYNNEI. The CDR3 has 15 residues. The CDR3 here is CASRARPPDIWPQHF. Here the CDR3 DNA reads TGTGCCAGCAGGGCCCGTCCCCCTGACATTTGGCCCCAGCATTTT.

This clone was seen once. The genes are TRBV25-1 and TRBJ2-1, with D possibly matching TRBD2 (6 bases). The CDR3 is 15 amino acids. Germline V gene data show CDR1 as MGHDK and CDR2 as SYGVNS. Between the trimmed V and J ends, which lost 3 bases and 4 bases, there was a span of 13 bases. CDR3 DNA sequence: TGTGCCAGCAGTGACCCGGGGGACCCGTACAATGAGCAGTTCTTC. Translating it yields CASSDPGDPYNEQFF.

The chain is built from TRBV7-2 and TRBJ2-1; D is undetermined. The CDR3 spans 15 residues. CDR1 is SGHTA, CDR2 FQGNSA, per germline. V was clipped by 5 bases and J by 7 bases, with 18 bases between them. CDR3 amino acids: CASSPGSSALNEQFF. The CDR3 nucleotides are TGTGCCAGCAGCCCCGGGTCGAGCGCTCTAAATGAGCAGTTCTTC.

This chain uses TRBV7-2 with TRBJ2-7; D call uncertain. Germline V lookup: CDR1 SGHTA, CDR2 FQGNSA. Trimming took 5 bases from V and 0 from J, leaving 11 bases between them. The CDR3 sequence is 14 residues long. CDR3 nucleotide sequence: TGTGCCAGCAGCCCCAAGCCGAGCTCCTACGAGCAGTACTTC. It is translated as CASSPKPSSYEQYF.

The chain joins TRBV15 to TRBJ2-3; 7 bases match TRBD1. Germline assignment: CDR1 LNHNV and CDR2 YYDKDF (reference sequence). After removal of 0 bases from V and 1 base from J, the junction contained 1 base not matched to a gene. CDR3 length equals 15 residues. The CDR3 protein is CATSRDGQGTDTQYF. DNA for the CDR3: TGTGCCACCAGCAGAGATGGACAGGGCACAGATACGCAGTATTTT.

The gene calls are TRBV19 and TRBJ2-1; D is perhaps TRBD2 (6 bases). The CDR3 runs to 14 residues. Germline V gene data show CDR1 as LNHDA and CDR2 as SQIVND (reference sequence). Trimming left V 2 bases short and J 4 bases short, with 9 bases between. CDR3 residues: CASSIRGLYNEQFF. The DNA of the CDR3 is TGTGCCAGTAGTATAAGGGGACTGTACAATGAGCAGTTCTTC.

The chain uses TRBV9 and TRBJ2-3; 8 nucleotides match TRBD2. The CDR3 is 15 amino acids. Germline loops: CDR1 SGDLS, CDR2 YYNGEE. Trimming took 4 bases from V and 0 from J; bases not matched to a gene: 4. CDR3 nucleotide sequence: TGTGCCAGCAGCTTTACTAGCGGTAGCACAGATACGCAGTATTTT. Translating gives CASSFTSGSTDTQYF.

This rearrangement joins TRBV2 to TRBJ1-5; D might be TRBD1 (6 bases). This CDR3 has 15 amino acids. Germline lookup yields CDR1 SNHLY and CDR2 FYNNEI. Trimming took 0 bases from V and 3 from J, leaving 9 bases between them. The CDR3, as DNA: TGTGCCAGCAGTGAAGCGCAGGGGTACAATCAGCCCCAGCATTTT. Translation gives CASSEAQGYNQPQHF.

Here the CDR3 reads CASSLDSQTQYF. The CDR3, as DNA: TGTGCCAGCAGCTTGGACAGCCAGACCCAGTACTTC. This chain uses TRBV7-2 with TRBJ2-5; perhaps TRBD1 as D (6 bases). Germline V gene data show CDR1 as SGHTA and CDR2 as FQGNSA. The germline V and J ends were trimmed by 3 bases and 6 bases, with 8 bases remaining between them. The CDR3 runs to 12 residues.

This rearrangement joins TRBV7-8 to TRBJ1-5, with no clear D. CDR1 is SGHVS, CDR2 FQNEAQ, per germline. The V and J ends lost 1 base and 5 bases respectively, with 6 bases between them. This CDR3 has 13 residues. The CDR3 DNA is TGTGCCAGCAGCTTAGAATTCGATCAGCCCCAGCATTTT. It encodes CASSLEFDQPQHF.

This sequence joins TRBV11-2 and TRBJ1-1; 7 positions agree with TRBD1. With V trimmed by 5 bases and J by 2 bases, 8 bases remained unmatched. This CDR3 is built from 15 residues. Germline CDR1 is SGHAT and CDR2 is FQNNGV. CDR3 DNA sequence: TGTGCCAGCAGCCACGTTGGGACAGACAACACTGAAGCTTTCTTT. This gives the protein CASSHVGTDNTEAFF.

The chain carries TRBV2 and TRBJ1-5; D possibly corresponds to TRBD1 (5 bases). This CDR3 is 14 amino acids long. Trimming left V 4 bases short and J 4 bases short, with 11 bases between. CDR1 SNHLY and CDR2 FYNNEI come from the germline V gene. The CDR3 DNA reads as TGTGCCAGCAGTGGTGGGGCGGGGAATCAGCCCCAGCATTTT. This translates into CASSGGAGNQPQHF.